The 30 T cell receptor beta chains listed next were all sequenced from one sample in a study of CD8+ T cells in alopecia areata. Reverse transcription of extracted RNA yielded cDNA, which provided the sequencing template. Assay: immunoSEQ multiplex PCR; the TCRdb copy retains only in-frame clones and omits some. The table has 150,000 to 200,000 clones, 59% seen once. Sequenced here: CD4+ T cells sorted from blood, sampled at week 0. The receptors here all came from a human donor with alopecia areata.

The genes are TRBV4-1 and TRBJ1-5; 7 nucleotides match TRBD1. Germline trimming cut 1 base from V and 2 bases from J; bases unmatched to any gene: 5. The CDR3 has 16 residues. Germline V gives CDR1 MGHRA, CDR2 YSYEKL. The CDR3 loop is CASSQGQGVGNQPQHF. The CDR3 DNA follows: TGCGCCAGCAGCCAAGGACAGGGAGTCGGCAATCAGCCCCAGCATTTT.

Concerning this clone: Other DNA sequences in this sample translate to the same CDR3. The chain has TRBV7-9 and TRBJ1-6, with D possibly matching TRBD1 (5 bases). The CDR3 spans 14 residues. Deletions cut 1 base from V and 9 bases from J, with 10 bases between. From germline, CDR1 is SEHNR and CDR2 FQNEAQ (reference sequence). CDR3 region: CASSLDQGSSPLHF. DNA for the CDR3: TGTGCCAGCAGCTTAGACCAGGGTAGTTCACCCCTCCACTTT.

Only a few counts were recorded for this clone. The chain recombines TRBV30 with TRBJ1-6; possibly TRBD1 for D (5 bases). Germline V gene sequence: CDR1 GTSNPN, CDR2 SVGIG (reference sequence). Trimming stripped 0 bases from V and 7 bases from J, with 7 bases between. This CDR3 has 13 amino acids. The CDR3, as DNA: TGTGCCTGGAGTGTGGACAAAAATTCACCCCTCCACTTT. This codes for CAWSVDKNSPLHF.

This clone was detected only a few times. The chain has TRBV5-1 and TRBJ2-3; a possible D gene is TRBD2 (5 bases). The V gene's germline CDR1 is SGHRS and CDR2 YFSETQ. The CDR3 is made up of 15 amino acids. Trimming removed 0 bases from V and 4 bases from J, with 12 bases in between. The CDR3 nucleotides read TGCGCCAGCAGCTTGGCCGGGGTACAGTCAGATACGCAGTATTTT. Translated, it gives CASSLAGVQSDTQYF. Full variable domain (rest looked up from reference TRBV5-1 and TRBJ2-3): KAGVTQTPRYLIKTRGQQVTLSCSPISGHRSVSWYQQTPGQGLQFLFEYFSETQRNKGNFPGRFSGRQFSNSRSEMNVSTLELGDSALYLCASSLAGVQSDTQYFGPGTRLTVL.

This chain uses TRBV6-5 with TRBJ2-3; perhaps TRBD1 as D (6 bases). With 6 bases removed from V and 3 bases from J, the gap between germline ends came to 10 bases. Germline CDR1 and CDR2: MNHEY and SVGAGI. The CDR3 loop spans 13 amino acids. CDR3: CASRLQGTDTQYF. In DNA, the CDR3 is TGTGCCAGCAGACTACAGGGAACAGATACGCAGTATTTT.

On this clone: Different DNA sequences within this sample yield the same CDR3. The rearrangement links TRBV30 to TRBJ1-1, with 8 bases that match TRBD1. The trim removed 4 bases at V and 1 base at J, leaving 2 bases unmatched. The CDR3 runs 13 residues. Germline CDR1 reads GTSNPN; CDR2 reads SVGIG (reference sequence). The CDR3 nucleotides are TGTGCCTGGACTGGACAGGGGAACACTGAAGCTTTCTTT. It is translated as CAWTGQGNTEAFF. The whole variable domain, filled in from reference TRBV30 and TRBJ1-1, reads SQTIHQWPATLVQPVGSPLSLECTVEGTSNPNLYWYRQAAGRGLQLLFYSVGIGQISSEVPQNLSASRPQDRQFILSSKKLLLSDSGFYLCAWTGQGNTEAFFGQGTRLTVV.

The DNA of the CDR3 is TGCGCCAGCAGCTTGGCTGGGGCCAACGTCCTGACTTTC. Translation gives CASSLAGANVLTF. This chain uses TRBV5-1 with TRBJ2-6; no clear D gene. The V and J ends lost 0 bases and 2 bases respectively, with 0 bases between them. This CDR3 spans 13 amino acids. Per the germline V gene, CDR1 is SGHRS and CDR2 is YFSETQ.

The CDR3 is CSASSLNTEAFF. In DNA form, the CDR3 reads TGCAGCGCCTCAAGTCTGAACACTGAAGCTTTCTTT. The rearrangement joins TRBV29-1 to TRBJ1-1; D uncertain. CDR3 length: 12 amino acids. Germline-derived CDR1 and CDR2 are SQVTM and ANQGSEA. Trimming left V 7 bases short and J 0 bases short, with 9 bases between.

The V gene is TRBV18, the J gene TRBJ2-7, with a weak D call TRBD1 (6 bases). The CDR3 is 11 amino acids. Germline loops: CDR1 KGHSH, CDR2 LQKENI. Trimming cost V 3 bases and J 12 bases, with 12 bases left between them. The CDR3 is CASSPKGDMYF. CDR3 in DNA: TGTGCCAGCTCACCTAAAGGGGACATGTACTTC.

In its sample, this clone was seen once. V is TRBV29-1 and J is TRBJ1-2, with D uncertain. Germline V lookup: CDR1 SQVTM, CDR2 ANQGSEA. V was trimmed by 4 bases and J by 4 bases, leaving 13 bases between them. CDR3 size: 13 residues. CDR3 bases: TGCAGCGTTGGGACGGCGCAAGGCTATGGCTACACCTTC. It translates to CSVGTAQGYGYTF. The variable domain in full, with the rest retrieved from reference TRBV29-1 and TRBJ1-2, is SAVISQKPSRDICQRGTSLTIQCQVDSQVTMMFWYRQQPGQSLTLIATANQGSEATYESGFVIDKFPISRPNLTFSTLTVSNMSPEDSSIYLCSVGTAQGYGYTFGSGTRLTVV.

The rearrangement links TRBV6-5 to TRBJ1-6; no clear D. CDR3 length: 13 amino acids. Germline-derived CDR1 and CDR2 are MNHEY and SVGAGI. Trimming removed 10 bases from V and 0 bases from J, with 7 bases in between. CDR3 protein: CAIGSSYNSPLHF. DNA for the CDR3: TGTGCCATTGGCAGCTCCTATAATTCACCCCTCCACTTT.

The chain links TRBV30 to TRBJ1-2; the match to TRBD1 covers 10 bases. Germline values: CDR1 GTSNPN, CDR2 SVGIG (reference sequence). V shed 3 bases, J shed 4 bases, and the junction held 11 bases outside the gene matches. This CDR3 comprises 16 residues. Here the CDR3 reads CAWRPGQGIGRYGYTF. CDR3 coding DNA: TGTGCCTGGAGGCCGGGACAGGGGATCGGCCGCTATGGCTACACCTTC.

This clone showed up just a few times. The rearrangement uses TRBV29-1 and TRBJ2-7; 13 bases are shared with TRBD2. Trimming removed 3 bases from V and 1 base from J; junction bases left unmatched: 0. Germline CDR1 and CDR2: SQVTM and ANQGSEA. The CDR3 is 14 amino acids. CDR3 bases: TGCAGCGTTGAGGGACTAGCGGGGTCCTACGAGCAGTACTTC. Amino acids: CSVEGLAGSYEQYF.

In this sample, this clone turned up a few times. V is TRBV30 and J is TRBJ1-2; D not certain. Germline V lookup: CDR1 GTSNPN, CDR2 SVGIG (reference sequence). V dropped 4 bases and J dropped 8 bases, with 5 bases sitting between them. The CDR3 covers 9 residues. CDR3 nucleotide sequence: TGTGCCTGGATGGAGGGCTACACCTTC. It is translated as CAWMEGYTF.

The V call is TRBV6-5, the J call TRBJ2-3, with 10 bases fitting TRBD2. This CDR3 comprises 15 residues. Trimming removed 6 bases from V and 4 bases from J; junction bases left unmatched: 7. Germline V gives CDR1 MNHEY, CDR2 SVGAGI. CDR3 bases: TGTGCCAGCAGCGAGAGCGGGGGGGCCGCAGATACGCAGTATTTT. This gives the protein CASSESGGAADTQYF.

The chain couples TRBV6-5 to TRBJ2-7, with 7 bases lining up with TRBD2. The germline V gene has CDR1 MNHEY and CDR2 SVGAGI. The V gene end was trimmed by 8 bases and the J gene end by 5 bases; junction bases not matched to a gene: 9. This CDR3 has 13 residues. The CDR3 region is CASRPGTKNEQYF. As DNA, the CDR3 is TGTGCCAGCCGTCCCGGGACTAAAAACGAGCAGTACTTC.

The V gene is TRBV14, the J gene TRBJ2-7; 7 nucleotides agree with TRBD2. CDR3 length: 13 amino acids. Germline V gene lookup returns CDR1 SGHDN and CDR2 FVKESK. V lost 1 base, J lost 9 bases, and 6 bases stayed unmatched. In DNA form, the CDR3 reads TGTGCCAGCAGCCAAGCGGGGGGATTCGGGCAGTACTTC. Translated: CASSQAGGFGQYF.

This clone appeared a single time. The rearrangement links TRBV30 to TRBJ1-1, with 8 bases aligning to TRBD1. Germline V gene lookup returns CDR1 GTSNPN and CDR2 SVGIG (reference sequence). CDR3 length equals 12 residues. The CDR3 DNA reads TGTGCAAAGGACAGGGTTGGGACTGAAGCTTTCTTT. Translating gives CAKDRVGTEAFF.

CDR3 nucleotide sequence: TGTGCCAGCAGCGAGGGGCAGAGCTACGAGCAGTACTTC. Its protein product is CASSEGQSYEQYF. The genes are TRBV11-3 and TRBJ2-7, with D possibly being TRBD1 or TRBD2 (5 bases each). Trimming removed 5 bases at V and 3 bases at J, with 11 bases between. The CDR3 covers 13 residues. Germline V lookup: CDR1 SGHNT, CDR2 YENEEA.

In this sample, this clone turned up a few times. This rearrangement joins TRBV30 to TRBJ2-1; D remains unclear. The germline V and J ends were trimmed by 1 base and 2 bases, with 9 bases remaining between them. Germline CDR1 and CDR2: GTSNPN and SVGIG (reference sequence). The CDR3 loop spans 14 amino acids. The CDR3 bases are TGTGCCTGGAGTGCCCAGCTTACCTACAATGAGCAGTTCTTC. The encoded protein is CAWSAQLTYNEQFF.

This clone was seen a few times. The chain recombines TRBV6-5 with TRBJ2-1; 13 bases map to TRBD2. V was pared by 6 bases and J by 8 bases, with 7 bases of the junction left unmatched. The CDR3 has 15 amino acids. Germline lookup yields CDR1 MNHEY and CDR2 SVGAGI. For the CDR3, the DNA is TGTGCCAGCAGCCCTTGGACTAGCGGGGGCGATGAGCAGTTCTTC. Residues: CASSPWTSGGDEQFF.

V usage is TRBV9 and J usage is TRBJ2-6; the D is unclear. CDR1 is SGDLS, CDR2 YYNGEE, per germline. This CDR3 is 15 amino acids long. Trimming shortened V by 4 bases and J by 4 bases, and 12 bases separated the two germline ends. DNA for the CDR3: TGTGCCAGCAGCCCACGAGTTGCAGGGGCCAACGTCCTGACTTTC. Translated: CASSPRVAGANVLTF.

As regards this clone: Different DNA sequences within this sample yield the same CDR3. The chain combines TRBV30 with TRBJ1-5, with 8 bases identical to TRBD1. CDR1 is GTSNPN and CDR2 is SVGIG in the germline V gene (reference sequence). The CDR3 contains 13 residues. Trimming cost V 1 base and J 4 bases; bases outside gene matches: 0. The CDR3 DNA reads as TGTGCCTGGAGTGGACAGGGGAATCAGCCCCAGCATTTT. This gives the protein CAWSGQGNQPQHF.

This clone was counted between two and nine times. The rearrangement joins TRBV29-1 to TRBJ1-2, with 8 bases aligning to TRBD1. V shed 0 bases and J 7 bases; nucleotides not matched to a gene: 4. Per the germline V gene, CDR1 is SQVTM and CDR2 is ANQGSEA. This CDR3 is 13 amino acids long. The CDR3 is CSVEEGTGIGYTF. CDR3 bases: TGCAGCGTTGAAGAGGGGACAGGCATTGGCTACACCTTC.

The chain uses TRBV19 and TRBJ1-2; tentative D call: TRBD1 (5 bases). Per germline, CDR1 LNHDA and CDR2 SQIVND (reference sequence). Trimming cost V 3 bases and J 3 bases, with 11 bases left between them. The length of the CDR3 is 14 residues. CDR3 protein: CASSMDRGYYGYTF. The CDR3 DNA is TGTGCCAGTAGTATGGATAGGGGCTACTATGGCTACACCTTC.

The rearrangement joins TRBV29-1 to TRBJ1-2, with 7 bases identical to TRBD1. The J segment lost 4 bases and the V segment lost 7 bases, leaving 6 bases of the junction unmatched. Germline V gene lookup returns CDR1 SQVTM and CDR2 ANQGSEA. The CDR3 is 12 amino acids. The CDR3 protein is CSAAGTAYGYTF. In DNA form, the CDR3 reads TGCAGCGCCGCGGGGACAGCCTATGGCTACACCTTC.

This chain joins TRBV2 and TRBJ1-2; the D is unclear. This CDR3 comprises 12 residues. Trimming took off 6 bases at V and 1 base at J, with 6 bases between the two ends. Looked up from germline, CDR1 is SNHLY and CDR2 is FYNNEI. CDR3 sequence reads: CASRTDNYGYTF. The CDR3 bases are TGTGCCAGCAGAACAGATAACTATGGCTACACCTTC.

V usage is TRBV29-1 and J usage is TRBJ2-5, with TRBD2 identical over 12 bases. The CDR3 is made up of 15 amino acids. CDR1 and CDR2 from the germline V gene are SQVTM and ANQGSEA. V shed 4 bases and J 5 bases; nucleotides not matched to a gene: 8. In DNA form, the CDR3 reads TGCAGCGTTGGGGGACTAGCGGGCATTTACGAGACCCAGTACTTC. This sequence encodes CSVGGLAGIYETQYF.

The chain has TRBV30 and TRBJ2-5; tentative D call: TRBD1 (6 bases). The V end was cut by 5 bases, the J end by 5 bases, with 15 bases between. The length of the CDR3 is 13 residues. Germline CDR1 is GTSNPN and CDR2 is SVGIG (reference sequence). The CDR3 DNA reads TGTGCCTGGGACAGAACAGGGTGGGAGACCCAGTACTTC. Residues: CAWDRTGWETQYF.

This clone turned up a few times. The J gene is TRBJ1-6, the V gene TRBV29-1; no reliable D call. The V end lost 6 bases, the J end lost 4 bases, and 7 bases lay between the germline ends. The CDR3 totals 12 residues. The V gene's germline CDR1 is SQVTM and CDR2 ANQGSEA. The CDR3 DNA reads TGCAGCGTCCCCCAGTATAATTCACCCCTCCACTTT. This sequence encodes CSVPQYNSPLHF. The whole variable domain, filled in from reference TRBV29-1 and TRBJ1-6, reads SAVISQKPSRDICQRGTSLTIQCQVDSQVTMMFWYRQQPGQSLTLIATANQGSEATYESGFVIDKFPISRPNLTFSTLTVSNMSPEDSSIYLCSVPQYNSPLHFGNGTRLTVT.